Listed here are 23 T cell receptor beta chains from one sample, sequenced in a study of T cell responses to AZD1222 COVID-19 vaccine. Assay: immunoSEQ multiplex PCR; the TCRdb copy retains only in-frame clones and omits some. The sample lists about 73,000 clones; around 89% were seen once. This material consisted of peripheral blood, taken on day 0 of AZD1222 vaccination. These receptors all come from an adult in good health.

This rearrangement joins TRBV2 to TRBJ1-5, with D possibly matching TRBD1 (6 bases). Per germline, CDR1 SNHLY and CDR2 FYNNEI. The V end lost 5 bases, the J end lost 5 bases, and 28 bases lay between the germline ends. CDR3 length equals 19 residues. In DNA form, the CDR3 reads TGTGCCAGCAGTAAAAAATCTTCCGGGACATCCACTGGCGATCAGCCCCAGCATTTT. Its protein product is CASSKKSSGTSTGDQPQHF.

Here the CDR3 reads CAIRGGDSYEQYF. The DNA of the CDR3 is TGTGCCATCAGGGGGGGGGACAGTTACGAGCAGTACTTC. V gene TRBV10-3 combines with J gene TRBJ2-7, with D perhaps matching TRBD1 or TRBD2 (7 bases each). Germline V gene sequence: CDR1 ENHRY, CDR2 SYGVKD. The V end was cut by 6 bases, the J end by 4 bases, with 13 bases between. This CDR3 comprises 13 residues.

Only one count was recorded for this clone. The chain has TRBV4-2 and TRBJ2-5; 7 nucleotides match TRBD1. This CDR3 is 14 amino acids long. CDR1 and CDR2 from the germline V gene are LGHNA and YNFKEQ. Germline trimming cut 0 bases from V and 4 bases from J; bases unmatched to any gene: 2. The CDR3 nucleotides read TGTGCCAGCAGCCAAGATCACAGGGGAGAGACCCAGTACTTC. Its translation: CASSQDHRGETQYF.

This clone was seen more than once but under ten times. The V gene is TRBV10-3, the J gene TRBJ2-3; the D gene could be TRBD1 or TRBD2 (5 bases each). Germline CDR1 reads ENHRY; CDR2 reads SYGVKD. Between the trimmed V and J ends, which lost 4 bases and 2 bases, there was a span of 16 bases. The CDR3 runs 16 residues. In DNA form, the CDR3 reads TGTGCCATCAGTGGAGGGGTGAACGGCAACACAGATACGCAGTATTTT. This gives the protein CAISGGVNGNTDTQYF.

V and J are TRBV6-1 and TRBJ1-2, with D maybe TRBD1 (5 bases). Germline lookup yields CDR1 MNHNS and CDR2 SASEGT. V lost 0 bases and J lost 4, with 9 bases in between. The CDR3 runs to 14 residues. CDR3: CASSEAGLLYGYTF. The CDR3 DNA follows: TGTGCCAGCAGTGAAGCGGGACTCCTCTATGGCTACACCTTC.

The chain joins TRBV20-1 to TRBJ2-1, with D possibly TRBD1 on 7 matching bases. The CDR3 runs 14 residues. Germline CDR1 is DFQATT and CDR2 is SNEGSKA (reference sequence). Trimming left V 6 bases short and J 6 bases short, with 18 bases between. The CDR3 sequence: CSASTGEVSNEQFF. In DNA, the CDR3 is TGCAGTGCGAGTACAGGGGAGGTTTCCAATGAGCAGTTCTTC.

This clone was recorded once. Here the CDR3 DNA reads TGTGCCAGCAGTCCCCGGGACAGGGTGGTCTATGAGCAGTTCTTC. The encoded protein is CASSPRDRVVYEQFF. V is TRBV27 and J is TRBJ2-1, with 9 bases that match TRBD1. The germline V gene has CDR1 MNHEY and CDR2 SMNVEV (reference sequence). V shed 5 bases, J shed 8 bases, and the junction held 10 bases outside the gene matches. This CDR3 is built from 15 residues.

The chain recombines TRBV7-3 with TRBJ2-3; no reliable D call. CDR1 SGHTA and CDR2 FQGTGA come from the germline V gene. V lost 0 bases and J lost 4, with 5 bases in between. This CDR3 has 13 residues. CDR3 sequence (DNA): TGTGCCAGCAGCTTAACCCCCGCAGATACGCAGTATTTT. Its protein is CASSLTPADTQYF.

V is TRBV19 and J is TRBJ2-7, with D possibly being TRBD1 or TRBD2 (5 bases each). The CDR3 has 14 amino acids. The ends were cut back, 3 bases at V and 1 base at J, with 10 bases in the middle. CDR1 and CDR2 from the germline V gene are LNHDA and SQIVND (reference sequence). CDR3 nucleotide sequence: TGTGCCAGTAGTATGGCATGGGGGTCCTACGAGCAGTACTTC. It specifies CASSMAWGSYEQYF.

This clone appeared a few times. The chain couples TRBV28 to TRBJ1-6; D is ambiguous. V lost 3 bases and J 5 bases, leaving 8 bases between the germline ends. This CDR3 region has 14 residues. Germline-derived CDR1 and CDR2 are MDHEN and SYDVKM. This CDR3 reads CASSFTADNSPLHF. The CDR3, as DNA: TGTGCCAGCAGTTTTACCGCGGATAATTCACCCCTCCACTTT.

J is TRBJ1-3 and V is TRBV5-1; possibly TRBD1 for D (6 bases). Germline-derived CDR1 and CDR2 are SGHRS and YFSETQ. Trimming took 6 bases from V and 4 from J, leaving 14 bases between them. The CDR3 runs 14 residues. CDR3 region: CASTPGTSGNTIYF. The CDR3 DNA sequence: TGCGCCAGCACCCCCGGGACATCCGGAAACACCATATATTTT.

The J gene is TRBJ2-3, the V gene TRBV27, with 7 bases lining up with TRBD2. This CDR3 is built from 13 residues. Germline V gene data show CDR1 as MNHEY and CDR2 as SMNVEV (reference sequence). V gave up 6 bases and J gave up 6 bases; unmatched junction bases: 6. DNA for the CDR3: TGTGCCAGCAGCGCCGGGGGAGGGGATACGCAGTATTTT. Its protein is CASSAGGGDTQYF.

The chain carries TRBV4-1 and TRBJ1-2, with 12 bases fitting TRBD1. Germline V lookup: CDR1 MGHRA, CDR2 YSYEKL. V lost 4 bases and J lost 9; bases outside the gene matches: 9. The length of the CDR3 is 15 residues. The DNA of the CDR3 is TGCGCCAGCAGCCCACCGGGACAGGGGGCTTCAAGCTACACCTTC. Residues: CASSPPGQGASSYTF.

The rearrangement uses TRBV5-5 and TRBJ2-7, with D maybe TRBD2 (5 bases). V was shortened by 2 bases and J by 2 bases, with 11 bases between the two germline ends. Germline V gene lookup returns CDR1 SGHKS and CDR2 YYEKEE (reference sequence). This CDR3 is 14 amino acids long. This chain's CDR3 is CASSFMSGTYEQYF. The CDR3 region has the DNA TGTGCCAGCAGCTTTATGAGCGGCACCTACGAGCAGTACTTC.

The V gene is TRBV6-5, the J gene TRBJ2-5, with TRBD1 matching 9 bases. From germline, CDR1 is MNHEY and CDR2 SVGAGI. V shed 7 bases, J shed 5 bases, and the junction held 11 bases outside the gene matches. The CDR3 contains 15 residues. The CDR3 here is CASTLSTGGAETQYF. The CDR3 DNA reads TGTGCCAGCACCCTAAGTACAGGGGGCGCGGAGACCCAGTACTTC.

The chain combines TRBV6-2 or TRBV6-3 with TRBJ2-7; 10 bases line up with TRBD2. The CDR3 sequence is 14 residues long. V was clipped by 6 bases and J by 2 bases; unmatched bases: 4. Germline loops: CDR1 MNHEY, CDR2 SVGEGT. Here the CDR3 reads CASSAGTSAYEQYF. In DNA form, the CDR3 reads TGTGCCAGCAGCGCCGGGACTAGCGCCTACGAGCAGTACTTC.

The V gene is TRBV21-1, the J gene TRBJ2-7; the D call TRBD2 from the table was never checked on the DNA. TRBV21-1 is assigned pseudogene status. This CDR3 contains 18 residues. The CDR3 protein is CASSKGPPTAGEEYEQYF. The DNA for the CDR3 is TGTGCCAGCAGCAAAGGACCCCCCACGGCGGGAGAAGAATACGAGCAGTACTTC.

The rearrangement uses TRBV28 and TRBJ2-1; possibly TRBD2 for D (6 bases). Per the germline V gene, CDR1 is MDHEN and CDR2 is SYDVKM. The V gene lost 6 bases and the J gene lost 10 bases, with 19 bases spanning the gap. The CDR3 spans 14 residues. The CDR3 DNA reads TGTGCCAGCAGCCGTAGATGGGGGGATGGGGAGCAGTTCTTC. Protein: CASSRRWGDGEQFF.

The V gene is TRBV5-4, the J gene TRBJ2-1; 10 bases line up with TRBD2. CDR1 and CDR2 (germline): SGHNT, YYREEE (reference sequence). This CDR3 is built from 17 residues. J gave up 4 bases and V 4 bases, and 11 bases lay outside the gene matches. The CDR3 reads CASSELAGAADYNEQFF. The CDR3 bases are TGTGCCAGCAGCGAGCTAGCGGGAGCGGCAGATTACAATGAGCAGTTCTTC.

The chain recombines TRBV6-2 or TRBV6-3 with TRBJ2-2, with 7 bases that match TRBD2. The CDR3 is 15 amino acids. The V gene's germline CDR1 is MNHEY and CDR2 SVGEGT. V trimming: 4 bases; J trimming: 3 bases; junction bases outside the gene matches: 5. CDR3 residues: CASSLAGDHTGELFF. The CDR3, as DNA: TGTGCCAGCAGTTTGGCGGGGGACCACACCGGGGAGCTGTTTTTT.

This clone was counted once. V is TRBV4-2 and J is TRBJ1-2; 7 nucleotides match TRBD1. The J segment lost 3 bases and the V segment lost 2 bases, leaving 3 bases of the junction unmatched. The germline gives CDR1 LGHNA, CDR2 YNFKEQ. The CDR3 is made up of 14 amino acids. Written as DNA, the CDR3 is TGTGCCAGCAGCCAATATGGGACAGACTATGGCTACACCTTC. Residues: CASSQYGTDYGYTF.

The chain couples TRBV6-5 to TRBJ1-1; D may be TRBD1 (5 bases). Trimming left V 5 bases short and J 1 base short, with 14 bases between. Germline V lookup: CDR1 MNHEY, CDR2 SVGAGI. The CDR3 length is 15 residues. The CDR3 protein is CASSQPGQGNTEAFF. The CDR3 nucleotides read TGTGCCAGCAGTCAGCCCGGGCAGGGGAACACTGAAGCTTTCTTT.

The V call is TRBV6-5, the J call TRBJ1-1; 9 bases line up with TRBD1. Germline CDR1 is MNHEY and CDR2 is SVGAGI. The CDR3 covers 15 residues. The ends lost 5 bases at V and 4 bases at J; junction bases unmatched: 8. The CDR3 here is CASSKQGAGSTEAFF. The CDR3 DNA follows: TGTGCCAGCAGTAAACAGGGGGCCGGGAGCACTGAAGCTTTCTTT.